The present T cell receptor beta chain was sequenced within a study of regulatory T cells in long-lasting Graves disease. Findings of the study overall: The study found lower TCR diversity in persistent Graves' patients than in newly diagnosed ones.

With respect to this clonotype: Its specificity is unknown.

Researchers made TCR beta libraries by using iRepertoire HTBI primers and running Arm-PCR on CDR3 regions. TCRdb re-derived calls from the multiplex PCR reads in MiXCR, one entry per CDR3 protein. This table holds about 660,000 distinct CDR3 sequences, 25% to 35% found once. Stated time point: persistent/refractory GD, antithyroid drugs over 5 years with positive TRAb. The TCR library used RNA extracted from PBMCs. The sequences come from peripheral blood mononuclear cells (PBMCs), collected when the disease was refractory, from a patient treated with antithyroid drugs. This receptor was taken from a female donor with Graves disease.

CDR3 sequence reads: CASSAVGAGELFF. The CDR3 DNA reads TGTGCCAGCAGCGCAGTGGGTGCCGGGGAGCTGTTTTTT. V and J are TRBV9 and TRBJ2-2; D remains ambiguous. CDR1 is SGDLS and CDR2 is YYNGEE in the germline V gene. The CDR3 sequence is 13 residues long. Trimming removed 3 bases at V and 6 bases at J, with 9 bases between.